The 29 T cell receptor beta chains presented below share a single source sample, sequenced in a study of neurological immune-mediated disorders. TCRdb redid the calling of the 5' RACE reads with MiXCR, one entry per CDR3 protein. This table holds under 70,000 distinct CDR3 sequences, 4% to 6% found once. The sequencing sample was made of PBMCs. These receptor sequences come from a woman aged 30 to 39 with multiple sclerosis.

This clonotype was seen many times. This chain joins TRBV12-3 or TRBV12-4 and TRBJ2-2; TRBD2 aligns across 7 bases. This CDR3 region has 15 residues. After removal of 6 bases from V and 3 bases from J, the junction contained 7 bases not matched to a gene. This CDR3 reads CASRLTSEYTGELFF. The DNA for the CDR3 is TGTGCCAGCAGGCTAACTAGCGAGTACACCGGGGAGCTGTTTTTT.

This clonotype was detected many times. V usage is TRBV7-6 and J usage is TRBJ1-6, with a possible D match to TRBD1 (5 bases). Germline values: CDR1 SGHVS, CDR2 FNYEAQ. The CDR3 consists of 15 residues. V lost 5 bases, J lost 4 bases, and 12 bases lay in between. CDR3 sequence: CASSRGRNYNSPLHF. The DNA of the CDR3 is TGTGCCAGCAGCCGGGGACGGAATTATAATTCACCCCTCCACTTT.

The chain is built from TRBV3-1 and TRBJ2-1, with D tentatively TRBD2 (6 bases). The ends were cut back, 4 bases at V and 6 bases at J, with 13 bases in the middle. This CDR3 has 14 residues. The germline CDR1 and CDR2 sequences are LGHDT and YNNKEL (reference sequence). CDR3 region: CASSPGSSGNEQFF. CDR3 in DNA: TGTGCCAGCAGCCCCGGTAGTAGCGGCAATGAGCAGTTCTTC.

This clonotype was counted ten times or more. V is TRBV5-5 and J is TRBJ2-7; tentative D call: TRBD2 (6 bases). CDR1 and CDR2 from the germline V gene are SGHKS and YYEKEE (reference sequence). The CDR3 is 16 amino acids. The V and J ends lost 0 bases and 2 bases respectively, with 15 bases between them. CDR3 in amino acids: CASSLGAGTKTYEQYF. The DNA for the CDR3 is TGTGCCAGCAGCTTGGGGGCGGGAACTAAAACCTACGAGCAGTACTTC.

This clonotype was detected many times. The chain is built from TRBV7-9 and TRBJ2-5; TRBD2 agrees at 9 bases. Germline CDR1 reads SEHNR; CDR2 reads FQNEAQ (reference sequence). The length of the CDR3 is 16 residues. With 5 bases clipped from V and 4 bases from J, the junction kept 11 bases outside the gene matches. The CDR3 reads CASSLPRAGGRETQYF. The CDR3 region has the DNA TGTGCCAGCAGCCTGCCCCGGGCGGGGGGGCGAGAGACCCAGTACTTC.

This clonotype was recorded at least ten times. V usage is TRBV20-1 and J usage is TRBJ2-5; 9 bases fit TRBD2. Germline CDR1 and CDR2: DFQATT and SNEGSKA (reference sequence). V was pared by 0 bases and J by 1 base, with 6 bases of the junction left unmatched. CDR3 size: 16 residues. CDR3 protein: CSARDVSGGSQETQYF. The CDR3 nucleotides read TGCAGTGCTAGAGATGTGAGCGGGGGGTCCCAAGAGACCCAGTACTTC.

Note on this clonotype: With a much larger clone just one base away, this may be a read error. CDR3 bases: TGCAGTGCTAGTTACACAGGGACCCCGGAGCAGTACTTC. It yields the protein CSASYTGTPEQYF. This sequence joins TRBV20-1 and TRBJ2-7, with D possibly TRBD1 on 6 matching bases. CDR1 and CDR2 (germline): DFQATT, SNEGSKA (reference sequence). This CDR3 comprises 13 residues. V gave up 3 bases and J gave up 7 bases, with 16 bases separating them.

Only a few counts were recorded for this clonotype. The J gene is TRBJ2-7, the V gene TRBV5-1; possible D gene TRBD1, 5 bases. This CDR3 has 13 residues. The ends were cut back, 2 bases at V and 2 bases at J, with 8 bases in the middle. The germline V gene has CDR1 SGHRS and CDR2 YFSETQ. Here the CDR3 DNA reads TGCGCCAGCAGCTTCGACAGAGCCTACGAGCAGTACTTC. Its protein is CASSFDRAYEQYF.

Comment on this clonotype: The junction and the germline gene differ at one end; a read error may be behind it. This chain links TRBV20-1 with TRBJ1-6, with D tentatively TRBD1 (5 bases). The CDR3 covers 16 residues. Germline loops: CDR1 DFQATT, CDR2 SNEGSKA (reference sequence). The chain's CDR3 is CSARDEKTGRSSPLNF. Here the CDR3 DNA reads TGCAGTGCTAGAGATGAGAAAACAGGAAGGAGTTCACCCCTCAACTTT.

This clonotype was recorded at least ten times. J is TRBJ1-2 and V is TRBV5-1, with a weak D call TRBD1 (5 bases). CDR1 SGHRS and CDR2 YFSETQ come from the germline V gene. The CDR3 sequence is 13 residues long. V dropped 0 bases and J dropped 8 bases, with 11 bases sitting between them. The CDR3 nucleotides are TGCGCCAGCAGCTTGGCGCAGGGTGGAGGCTACACCTTC. It is translated as CASSLAQGGGYTF.

This clonotype was counted at least ten times. As DNA, the CDR3 is TGTGCCAGCAGTTCCTTTGACAGTAACTTTTACAATGAGCAGTTCTTC. Encoded protein: CASSSFDSNFYNEQFF. The V gene is TRBV6-1, the J gene TRBJ2-1; tentative D call: TRBD1 (5 bases). The V gene's germline CDR1 is MNHNS and CDR2 SASEGT. The CDR3 spans 16 residues. Trimming removed 5 bases at V and 4 bases at J, with 18 bases between.

This clonotype was recorded at least ten times. CDR3 nucleotide sequence: TGTGCCAGCAGGGTTCCGGGACTAGAGCAGTTCTTC. This translates into CASRVPGLEQFF. The chain recombines TRBV7-9 with TRBJ2-1; 7 bases agree with TRBD2. Germline CDR1 reads SEHNR; CDR2 reads FQNEAQ (reference sequence). The CDR3 runs to 12 residues. V was pared by 6 bases and J by 10 bases, with 6 bases of the junction left unmatched.

This clonotype was seen at least ten times. The CDR3 reads CSARQGYEQYF. DNA for the CDR3: TGCAGTGCTAGGCAGGGGTACGAGCAGTACTTC. The chain links TRBV20-1 to TRBJ2-7, with D perhaps matching TRBD1 (6 bases). V lost 3 bases to trimming and J lost 4 bases, with 7 bases between them. The germline gives CDR1 DFQATT, CDR2 SNEGSKA (reference sequence). CDR3 length: 11 amino acids.

In its sample, this clonotype was seen many times. The chain recombines TRBV7-9 with TRBJ2-3; D is unclear. Looked up from germline, CDR1 is SEHNR and CDR2 is FQNEAQ (reference sequence). The CDR3 runs 12 residues. V was clipped by 1 base and J by 7 bases, with 6 bases between them. This CDR3 is CASSLVPYTQYF. The CDR3 nucleotides read TGTGCCAGCAGCTTAGTTCCTTATACGCAGTATTTT.

This clonotype was counted at least ten times. The chain joins TRBV10-3 to TRBJ2-3; tentatively, D is TRBD1 or TRBD2 (6 bases each). This CDR3 is 17 amino acids long. Germline CDR1 and CDR2: ENHRY and SYGVKD. Trimming pared 6 bases from V and 3 bases from J, leaving 22 bases between. DNA for the CDR3: TGTGCCATCAGATCCTCGGTAGGGGGAGGAGAGACAGATACGCAGTATTTT. Translating it yields CAIRSSVGGGETDTQYF.

This clonotype was seen many times. This chain uses TRBV24-1 with TRBJ2-3, with D perhaps TRBD2 (5 bases). The germline V gene has CDR1 KGHDR and CDR2 SFDVKD. The CDR3 covers 13 residues. The V end was cut by 9 bases, the J end by 10 bases, with 19 bases between. Here the CDR3 reads CATQPHGGIAQYF. In DNA, the CDR3 is TGTGCCACCCAGCCCCACGGAGGAATAGCGCAGTATTTT.

This clonotype was observed at least ten times. V usage is TRBV9 and J usage is TRBJ2-5; perhaps TRBD1 as D (6 bases). V lost 0 bases to trimming and J lost 7 bases, with 10 bases between them. The V gene's germline CDR1 is SGDLS and CDR2 YYNGEE. The length of the CDR3 is 13 residues. CDR3 in amino acids: CASSVAGAGTQYF. Written as DNA, the CDR3 is TGTGCCAGCAGCGTAGCAGGGGCAGGGACCCAGTACTTC.

This CDR3 reads CASSFRTVLRGESNMNTEAFF. As DNA, the CDR3 is TGTGCCAGCAGTTTCCGGACTGTACTGAGGGGCGAGTCAAACATGAACACTGAAGCTTTCTTT. The V gene is TRBV12-3 or TRBV12-4, the J gene TRBJ1-1, with D perhaps TRBD1 (5 bases). The length of the CDR3 is 21 residues. V dropped 3 bases and J dropped 0 bases, with 29 bases sitting between them.

In this sample, this clonotype turned up many times. The V and J genes are TRBV5-5 and TRBJ2-7, with unresolved D. The germline V and J ends were trimmed by 0 bases and 2 bases, with 6 bases remaining between them. The CDR3 consists of 13 residues. CDR1 SGHKS and CDR2 YYEKEE come from the germline V gene (reference sequence). As DNA, the CDR3 is TGTGCCAGCAGCTTGGTTAAAACCTACGAGCAGTACTTC. This encodes CASSLVKTYEQYF.

This clonotype has at least ten counts. This chain links TRBV20-1 with TRBJ1-1; 9 bases agree with TRBD1. The V segment lost 6 bases and the J segment 0 bases; nucleotides outside the gene matches: 2. In germline, CDR1 is DFQATT, CDR2 SNEGSKA (reference sequence). This CDR3 has 13 amino acids. This CDR3 reads CSARQGVNTEAFF. The CDR3 nucleotides are TGCAGTGCCAGACAGGGGGTGAACACTGAAGCTTTCTTT.

There are many counts of this clonotype. The J gene is TRBJ2-2, the V gene TRBV12-3 or TRBV12-4; 8 bases agree with TRBD1. The CDR3 totals 14 residues. Germline trimming cut 3 bases from V and 4 bases from J; bases unmatched to any gene: 1. CDR3 DNA sequence: TGTGCCAGCAGTTTGGGACAGGCCACCGGGGAGCTGTTTTTT. Amino acids: CASSLGQATGELFF.

The sample holds many counts of this clonotype. CDR3 residues: CASSNLGVDQPQHF. The CDR3 DNA sequence: TGTGCCAGCAGCAACTTAGGGGTGGATCAGCCCCAGCATTTT. This chain uses TRBV7-9 with TRBJ1-5; a possible D gene is TRBD1 (5 bases). Germline-derived CDR1 and CDR2 are SEHNR and FQNEAQ (reference sequence). The ends were cut back, 5 bases at V and 5 bases at J, with 13 bases in the middle. This CDR3 is built from 14 residues.

Many counts were recorded for this clonotype. This chain connects TRBV7-2 to TRBJ1-3; D gene uncertain. Trimming removed 6 bases from V and 0 bases from J, with 12 bases in between. Germline V gene sequence: CDR1 SGHTA, CDR2 FQGNSA. The CDR3 is made up of 15 amino acids. The CDR3 nucleotides are TGTGCCAGCAGGCTGGCCGGATTCTCTGGAAACACCATATATTTT. Its protein is CASRLAGFSGNTIYF.

Notes on this clonotype: A much more abundant neighbour one base away suggests this may be a read error. This chain joins TRBV12-3 or TRBV12-4 and TRBJ1-4, with a possible D match to TRBD1 (6 bases). The CDR3 is 13 residues long. V was cut by 7 bases and J by 8 bases, with 14 bases left in between. As DNA, the CDR3 is TGTGCCAGCACCCGAAAGGGGGGCGAAAAACTGTTTTTT. Translation: CASTRKGGEKLFF.

This clonotype has more than one count but fewer than ten. V usage is TRBV5-6 and J usage is TRBJ1-2; D not resolved. CDR3 size: 12 residues. V lost 3 bases to trimming and J lost 8 bases, with 11 bases between them. CDR1 and CDR2 from the germline V gene are SGHDT and YYEEEE. The CDR3 nucleotides are TGTGCCAGCAGCTCCCCTACTATCGGCTACACCTTC. Encoded protein: CASSSPTIGYTF.

This clonotype was seen many times. V usage is TRBV29-1 and J usage is TRBJ2-7; 7 bases agree with TRBD1. The CDR3 loop spans 13 amino acids. Germline CDR1 is SQVTM and CDR2 is ANQGSEA. V shed 4 bases, J shed 3 bases, and the junction held 6 bases outside the gene matches. The CDR3 region has the DNA TGCAGCGTTGGTCGACAGGGAAACTACGAGCAGTACTTC. This gives the protein CSVGRQGNYEQYF.

A remark on this clonotype: An end of the junction differs from the germline gene, which may be a read error. The chain employs TRBV13 and TRBJ1-6, with 7 bases aligning to TRBD1. The CDR3 is made up of 15 amino acids. The germline gives CDR1 PRHDT, CDR2 FYEKMQ (reference sequence). The CDR3 protein is CASSTRQGVNSPLNF. The CDR3 DNA follows: TGTGCCAGCAGCACGAGACAGGGTGTTAATTCACCCCTCAACTTT.

Concerning this clonotype itself: The junction and the germline gene differ at one end; a read error may be behind it. The chain carries TRBV7-9 and TRBJ2-5; 9 nucleotides align to TRBD1. The CDR3 sequence is 15 residues long. Germline-derived CDR1 and CDR2 are SEHNR and FQNEAQ (reference sequence). The CDR3 nucleotides are TGTACCAGCAGCTTAGAGGGACAGGGAGAAGAGACCCAGTACTTC. Amino acids: CTSSLEGQGEETQYF.

This clonotype was recorded at least ten times. V and J are TRBV10-2 and TRBJ2-1; TRBD2 aligns across 8 bases. The V gene end was trimmed by 0 bases and the J gene end by 1 base; junction bases not matched to a gene: 8. CDR1 is WSHSY, CDR2 SAAADI, per germline. CDR3 size: 18 residues. CDR3 nucleotide sequence: TGCGCCAGCAGTGAGTCTTATTTTAGCGGGGCATCCTACAATGAGCAGTTCTTC. The encoded protein is CASSESYFSGASYNEQFF.